This T cell receptor beta chain is drawn from a study of blood T cell repertoires in COVID-19 (dated by TCRdb to the early 2020s). Some background on the complete study: The collaborator samples originated in the United States, Italy and Spain and spanned the acute and convalescent phases of COVID-19. The sample metadata nearly always contained a de-identified subject ID, COVID-19 status, age in years and sex. Where available, HLA class I and class II types were taken from metadata supplied by the sample provider and were not determined by assay-based typing. The prospective study material was composed of cDNA or gDNA derived from T cells, B-cell-depleted T cells, or PBMCs. Samples were obtained from the ongoing ImmuneRACE study (first 160 participants) and from 1,254 subjects provided by 6 global collaborators. The repertoires were made available in a free public database intended to serve as a resource for research on the immune response to SARS-CoV-2. The dataset comprised deeply sampled blood TCRbeta repertoires from subjects exposed to, actively infected with, or recovered from COVID-19.

General conclusions and limits of the study: Clinical and demographic metadata were provided uncurated, with the amount varying by source and participant.

Of note for this clone: Its binding antigen is unknown. No base quality information exists; no much larger clone differs at one position.

Samples from volunteer blood donors who had recovered from COVID-19 were contributed by a second Seattle source. Collaborating institutions collected whole blood in K2EDTA tubes following their own protocols. For TCRbeta analysis, collaborators shipped samples in one of three forms: frozen whole blood, isolated PBMCs, or DNA extracted from either of those sample types. The immunoSEQ Assay, a bias-controlled multiplex PCR, was used to amplify TCRbeta CDR3 regions from genomic DNA. As for the original processing: The number of nucleated cells in each sample was estimated by amplification of reference gene primers within the assay. To quantify the absolute abundance of each unique TCRbeta CDR3 rearrangement, sequence reads were collapsed and filtered. For each sample, productive Simpson clonality was calculated as the square root of Simpson's diversity index over productive rearrangements. Held by TCRdb, this immuneACCESS table contains in-frame sequences only and omits some clones. Under half of the omission traces to an unresolved V gene where checked; the cause of the rest is unknown. V, J and clone size were drawn from that table, and D and trimming were deduced from the DNA. The sample table lists around 250,000 clones, roughly 85% of them with a count of one. 3.5% to 5.5% of the sample rests with the top ten.

V and J are trimmed by 6 bases and 0 bases, and the gene matches miss 6 bases of the junction. The germline V gene encodes CDR1 MGHDK and CDR2 SYGVNS. The CDR3 runs 15 amino acids, cysteine and phenylalanine included. The read is trimmed to its CDR3 DNA, 45 bases read in frame from base 1. In this chain, TRBV25-1 is recombined with TRBJ2-3, with 7 central nucleotides matching TRBD1. Sequenced sample: peripheral blood. This sequence originates from a man between 60 and 75 years old who had recovered from COVID-19. Here is the DNA: TGTGCCAGCAGAAGAGGACAGGCGAGCACAGATACGCAGTATTTT. Its product reads: CASRRGQASTDTQYF.